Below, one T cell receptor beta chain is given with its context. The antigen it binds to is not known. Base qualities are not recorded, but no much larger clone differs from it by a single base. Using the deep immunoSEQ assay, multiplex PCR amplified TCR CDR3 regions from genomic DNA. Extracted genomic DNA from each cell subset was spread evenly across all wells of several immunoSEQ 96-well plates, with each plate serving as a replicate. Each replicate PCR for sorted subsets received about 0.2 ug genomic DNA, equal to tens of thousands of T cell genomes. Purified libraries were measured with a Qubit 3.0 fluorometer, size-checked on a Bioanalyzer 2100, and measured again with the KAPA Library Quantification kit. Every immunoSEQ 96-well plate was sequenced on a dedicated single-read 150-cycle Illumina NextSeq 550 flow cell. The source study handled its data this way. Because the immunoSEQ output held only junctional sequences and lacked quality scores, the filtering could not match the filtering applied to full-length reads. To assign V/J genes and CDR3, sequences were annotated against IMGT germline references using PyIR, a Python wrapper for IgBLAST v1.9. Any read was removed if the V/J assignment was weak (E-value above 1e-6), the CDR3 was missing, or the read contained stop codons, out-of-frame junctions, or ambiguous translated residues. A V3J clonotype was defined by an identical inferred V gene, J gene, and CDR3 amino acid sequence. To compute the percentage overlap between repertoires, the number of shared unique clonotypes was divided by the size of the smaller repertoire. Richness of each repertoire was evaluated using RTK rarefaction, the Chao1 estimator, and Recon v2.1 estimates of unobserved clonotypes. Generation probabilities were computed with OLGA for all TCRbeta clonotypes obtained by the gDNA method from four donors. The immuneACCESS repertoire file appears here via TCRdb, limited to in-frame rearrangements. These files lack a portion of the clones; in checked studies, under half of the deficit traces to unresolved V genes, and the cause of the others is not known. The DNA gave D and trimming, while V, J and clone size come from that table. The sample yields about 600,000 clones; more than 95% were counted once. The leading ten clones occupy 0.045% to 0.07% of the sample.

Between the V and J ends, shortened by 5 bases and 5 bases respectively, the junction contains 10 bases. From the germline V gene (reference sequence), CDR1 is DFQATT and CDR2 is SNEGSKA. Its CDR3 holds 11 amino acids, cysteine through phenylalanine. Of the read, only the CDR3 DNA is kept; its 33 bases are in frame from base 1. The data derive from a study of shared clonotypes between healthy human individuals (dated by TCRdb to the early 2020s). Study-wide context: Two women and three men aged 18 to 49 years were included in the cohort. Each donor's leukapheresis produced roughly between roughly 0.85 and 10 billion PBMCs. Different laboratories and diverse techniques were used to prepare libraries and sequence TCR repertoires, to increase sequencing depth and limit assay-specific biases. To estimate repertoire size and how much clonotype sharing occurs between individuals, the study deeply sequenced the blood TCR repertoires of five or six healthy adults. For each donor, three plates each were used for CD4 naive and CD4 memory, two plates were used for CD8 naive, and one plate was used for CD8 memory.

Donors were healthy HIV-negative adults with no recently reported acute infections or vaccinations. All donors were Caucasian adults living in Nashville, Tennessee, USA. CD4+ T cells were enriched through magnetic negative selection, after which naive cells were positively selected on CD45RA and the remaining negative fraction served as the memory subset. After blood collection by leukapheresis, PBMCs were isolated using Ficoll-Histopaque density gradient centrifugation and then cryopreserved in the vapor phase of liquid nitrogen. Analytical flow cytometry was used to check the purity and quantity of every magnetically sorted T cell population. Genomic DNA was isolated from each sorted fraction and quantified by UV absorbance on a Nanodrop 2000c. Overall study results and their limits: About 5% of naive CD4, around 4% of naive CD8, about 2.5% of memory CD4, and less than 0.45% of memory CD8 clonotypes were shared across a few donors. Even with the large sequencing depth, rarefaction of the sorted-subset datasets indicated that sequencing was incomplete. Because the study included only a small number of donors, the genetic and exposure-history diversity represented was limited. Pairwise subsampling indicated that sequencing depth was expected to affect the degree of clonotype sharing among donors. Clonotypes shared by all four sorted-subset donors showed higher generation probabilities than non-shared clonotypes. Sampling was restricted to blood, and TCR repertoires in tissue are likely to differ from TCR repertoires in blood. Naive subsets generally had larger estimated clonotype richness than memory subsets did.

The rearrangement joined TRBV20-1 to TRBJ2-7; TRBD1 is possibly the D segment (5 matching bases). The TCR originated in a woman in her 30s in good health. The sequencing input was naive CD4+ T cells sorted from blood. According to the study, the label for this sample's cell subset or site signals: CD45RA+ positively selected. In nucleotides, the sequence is TGCAGTGCTCGCGGACACCACGAGCAGTACTTC. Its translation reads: CSARGHHEQYF.